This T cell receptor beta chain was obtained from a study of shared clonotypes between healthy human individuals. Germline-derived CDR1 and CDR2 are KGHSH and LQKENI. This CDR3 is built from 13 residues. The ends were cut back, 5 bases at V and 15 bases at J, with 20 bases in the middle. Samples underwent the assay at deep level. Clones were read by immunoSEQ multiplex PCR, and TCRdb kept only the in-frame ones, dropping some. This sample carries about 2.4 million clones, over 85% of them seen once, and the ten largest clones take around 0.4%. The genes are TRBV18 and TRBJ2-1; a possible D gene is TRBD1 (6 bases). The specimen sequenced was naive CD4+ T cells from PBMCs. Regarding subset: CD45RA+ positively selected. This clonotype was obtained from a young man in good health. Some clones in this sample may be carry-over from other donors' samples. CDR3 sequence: CASSSDPDSKVFF. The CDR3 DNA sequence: TGTGCCAGCTCATCTGATCCGGACAGTAAAGTGTTCTTC.